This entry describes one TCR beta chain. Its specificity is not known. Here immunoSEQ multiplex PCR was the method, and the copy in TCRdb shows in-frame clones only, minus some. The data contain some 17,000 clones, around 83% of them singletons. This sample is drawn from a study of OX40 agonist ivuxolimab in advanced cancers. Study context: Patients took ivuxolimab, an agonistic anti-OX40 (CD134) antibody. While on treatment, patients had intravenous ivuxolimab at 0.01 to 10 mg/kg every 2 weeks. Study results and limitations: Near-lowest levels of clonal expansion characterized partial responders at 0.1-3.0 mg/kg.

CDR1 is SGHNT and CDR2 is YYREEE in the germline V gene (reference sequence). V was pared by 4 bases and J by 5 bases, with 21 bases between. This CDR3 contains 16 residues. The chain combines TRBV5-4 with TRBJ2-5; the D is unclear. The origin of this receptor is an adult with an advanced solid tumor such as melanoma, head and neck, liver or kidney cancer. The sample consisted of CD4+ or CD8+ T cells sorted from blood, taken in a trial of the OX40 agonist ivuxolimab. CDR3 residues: CASSPKNPQKGETQYF. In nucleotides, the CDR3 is TGTGCCAGCAGCCCAAAAAATCCCCAAAAAGGGGAGACCCAGTACTTC.